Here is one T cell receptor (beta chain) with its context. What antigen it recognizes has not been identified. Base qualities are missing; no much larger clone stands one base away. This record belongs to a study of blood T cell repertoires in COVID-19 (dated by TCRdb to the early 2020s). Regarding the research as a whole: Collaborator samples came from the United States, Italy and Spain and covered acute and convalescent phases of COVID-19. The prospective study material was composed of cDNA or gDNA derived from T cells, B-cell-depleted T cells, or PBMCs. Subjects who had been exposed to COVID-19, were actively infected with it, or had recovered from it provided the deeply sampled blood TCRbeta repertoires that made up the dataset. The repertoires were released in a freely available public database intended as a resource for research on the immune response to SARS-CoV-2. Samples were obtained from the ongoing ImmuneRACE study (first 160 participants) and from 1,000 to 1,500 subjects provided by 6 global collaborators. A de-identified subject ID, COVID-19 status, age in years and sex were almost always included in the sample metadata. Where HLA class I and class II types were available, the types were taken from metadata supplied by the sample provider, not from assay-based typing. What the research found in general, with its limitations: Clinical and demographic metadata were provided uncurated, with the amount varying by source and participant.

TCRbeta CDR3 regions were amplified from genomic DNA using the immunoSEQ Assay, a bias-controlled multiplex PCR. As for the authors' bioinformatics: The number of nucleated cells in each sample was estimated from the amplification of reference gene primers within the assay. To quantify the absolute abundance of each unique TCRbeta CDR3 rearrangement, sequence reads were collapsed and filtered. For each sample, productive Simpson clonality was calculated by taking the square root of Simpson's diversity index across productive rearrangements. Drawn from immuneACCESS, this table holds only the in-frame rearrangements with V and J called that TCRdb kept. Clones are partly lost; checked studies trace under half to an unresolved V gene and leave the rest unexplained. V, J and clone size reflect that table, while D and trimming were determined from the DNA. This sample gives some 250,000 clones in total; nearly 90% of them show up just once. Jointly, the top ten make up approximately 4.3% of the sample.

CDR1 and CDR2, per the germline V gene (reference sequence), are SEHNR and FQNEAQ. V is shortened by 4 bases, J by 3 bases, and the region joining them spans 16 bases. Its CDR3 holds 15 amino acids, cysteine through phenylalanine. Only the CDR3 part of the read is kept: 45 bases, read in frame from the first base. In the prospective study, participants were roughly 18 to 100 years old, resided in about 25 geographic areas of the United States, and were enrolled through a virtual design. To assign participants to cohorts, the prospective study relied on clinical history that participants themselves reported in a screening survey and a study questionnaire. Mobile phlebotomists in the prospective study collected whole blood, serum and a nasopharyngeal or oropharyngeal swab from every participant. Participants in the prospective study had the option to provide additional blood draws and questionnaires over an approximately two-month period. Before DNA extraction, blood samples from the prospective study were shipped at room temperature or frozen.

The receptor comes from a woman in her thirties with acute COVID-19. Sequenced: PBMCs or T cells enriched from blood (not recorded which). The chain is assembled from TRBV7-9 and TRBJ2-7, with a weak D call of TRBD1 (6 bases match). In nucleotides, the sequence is TGTGCCAGCAGCTGGGTAGGGGGAAAGGGCTACGAGCAGTACTTC. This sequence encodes CASSWVGGKGYEQYF.